A selection of T cell receptor beta chains follows, all from one sample in a study of T-cell memory formation after mild COVID-19. From the 5' RACE reads, TCRdb called clonotypes with MiXCR, one entry per CDR3 protein. The sample holds approximately 480,000 distinct CDR3 sequences, around a sixth seen once. Sequencing was done on a sample of PBMCs or a T cell subset sorted from them (not recorded which). The receptors stem from an adult woman who had mild COVID-19 (a few samples of this study predate the infection). Cell type and time point are not known. Each CDR3 is given with its conserved first and last residue. D genes are given only for firm matches.

D gene: TRBD2
J gene: TRBJ2-1
V gene: TRBV7-9
CDR3 protein: CASSLVAWLAGGDSYNEQFF

D gene: -
J gene: TRBJ1-1
V gene: TRBV29-1
CDR3 protein: CSVYWGTEAFF

D gene: -
J gene: TRBJ1-5
V gene: TRBV20-1
CDR3 protein: CSARDTRPNSNQPQHF

D gene: TRBD2
J gene: TRBJ2-1
V gene: TRBV7-6
CDR3 protein: CASSLELAGYNEQFF

D gene: -
J gene: TRBJ1-2
V gene: TRBV20-1
CDR3 protein: CSAIWGGSYGYTF

D gene: TRBD2
J gene: TRBJ2-1
V gene: TRBV7-8
CDR3 protein: CASSLSGTSGTNEQFF

D gene: -
J gene: TRBJ2-1
V gene: TRBV5-6
CDR3 protein: CASSLGISYNEQFF

D gene: TRBD2
J gene: TRBJ2-3
V gene: TRBV7-2
CDR3 protein: CASSFTGGRSDTQYF

D gene: -
J gene: TRBJ2-3
V gene: TRBV29-1
CDR3 protein: CSVGGASGDTQYF

D gene: -
J gene: TRBJ2-5
V gene: TRBV7-9
CDR3 protein: CASSLLQGFQETQYF

D gene: TRBD2
J gene: TRBJ2-3
V gene: TRBV11-2
CDR3 protein: CASSPLAGVADTQYF

D gene: -
J gene: TRBJ1-3
V gene: TRBV6-6
CDR3 protein: CASSNHDSRSGNTIYF

D gene: TRBD1
J gene: TRBJ1-2
V gene: TRBV12-3/TRBV12-4
CDR3 protein: CASSRTGANYGYTF

D gene: -
J gene: TRBJ2-1
V gene: TRBV25-1
CDR3 protein: CASRAGGGPENEQFF

D gene: -
J gene: TRBJ1-1
V gene: TRBV7-2
CDR3 protein: CASSRQQSTEAFF

D gene: TRBD1
J gene: TRBJ2-1
V gene: TRBV5-5
CDR3 protein: CASSLGGQGLYNEQFF

D gene: -
J gene: TRBJ1-1
V gene: TRBV7-2
CDR3 protein: CASSSYRGTAEAFF

D gene: TRBD1
J gene: TRBJ1-3
V gene: TRBV3-1
CDR3 protein: CASSHRTGSRNTIYF

D gene: TRBD1
J gene: TRBJ2-7
V gene: TRBV19
CDR3 protein: CASRGTGEYEQYF

D gene: -
J gene: TRBJ2-1
V gene: TRBV20-1
CDR3 protein: CSARDFGNSNEQFF

D gene: -
J gene: TRBJ2-7
V gene: TRBV4-1
CDR3 protein: CASSQEVPF

D gene: -
J gene: TRBJ2-1
V gene: TRBV21-1
CDR3 protein: CASSNQARKQFF

D gene: -
J gene: TRBJ2-1
V gene: TRBV7-6
CDR3 protein: CASSLAEGDEQFF

D gene: TRBD1
J gene: TRBJ2-1
V gene: TRBV6-1
CDR3 protein: CASIIGTGGYEQFF

D gene: TRBD1
J gene: TRBJ1-1
V gene: TRBV9
CDR3 protein: CASSVDRGGTEAFF

D gene: -
J gene: TRBJ1-5
V gene: TRBV7-9
CDR3 protein: CASSLGVSNQPQHF

D gene: -
J gene: TRBJ2-6
V gene: TRBV6-2/TRBV6-3
CDR3 protein: CASSLDISGANVLTF

D gene: -
J gene: TRBJ1-5
V gene: TRBV4-1
CDR3 protein: CASSQERGINQPQHF

D gene: TRBD2
J gene: TRBJ2-7
V gene: TRBV15
CDR3 protein: CATGEGWSYEQYF

D gene: TRBD2
J gene: TRBJ2-1
V gene: TRBV28
CDR3 protein: CASSQGLNYNEQFF

D gene: -
J gene: TRBJ2-7
V gene: TRBV20-1
CDR3 protein: CSASPRAYPTEQYF

D gene: TRBD2
J gene: TRBJ2-1
V gene: TRBV12-3/TRBV12-4
CDR3 protein: CASSRRTSGRVNSYNEQFF

D gene: TRBD2
J gene: TRBJ2-7
V gene: TRBV9
CDR3 protein: CASSVGTSGRTYEQYF

D gene: -
J gene: TRBJ2-3
V gene: TRBV6-6
CDR3 protein: CASKVRTLKTSTDTQYF

D gene: -
J gene: TRBJ1-2
V gene: TRBV12-3/TRBV12-4
CDR3 protein: CASSRLGGFGYTF

D gene: TRBD1
J gene: TRBJ1-1
V gene: TRBV6-5
CDR3 protein: CASSLGDRGEAFF

D gene: -
J gene: TRBJ2-7
V gene: TRBV7-9
CDR3 protein: CASSHTPGTASYEQYF

D gene: -
J gene: TRBJ2-3
V gene: TRBV6-5
CDR3 protein: CASSYSQRVTDTQYF

D gene: TRBD2
J gene: TRBJ2-1
V gene: TRBV19
CDR3 protein: CAASLTAGGSNNEQFF

D gene: -
J gene: TRBJ2-3
V gene: TRBV20-1
CDR3 protein: CSARTAYGDTQYF

D gene: -
J gene: TRBJ1-2
V gene: TRBV12-3/TRBV12-4
CDR3 protein: CAIQPQGMTYGYTF

D gene: -
J gene: TRBJ2-6
V gene: TRBV29-1
CDR3 protein: CSVEMEDSGANVLTF

D gene: TRBD1
J gene: TRBJ1-1
V gene: TRBV15
CDR3 protein: CATSREGQGAEAFF

D gene: TRBD1
J gene: TRBJ2-7
V gene: TRBV24-1
CDR3 protein: CATSDSQGQQEQYF

D gene: -
J gene: TRBJ2-7
V gene: TRBV19
CDR3 protein: CASSIPGQAYEQYF

D gene: TRBD2
J gene: TRBJ2-5
V gene: TRBV7-2
CDR3 protein: CASSFTGLAGSAGETQYF

D gene: -
J gene: TRBJ1-2
V gene: TRBV30
CDR3 protein: CAWSVPAVWGRGYTF

D gene: -
J gene: TRBJ2-7
V gene: TRBV30
CDR3 protein: CAWSRVKQYF

D gene: -
J gene: TRBJ2-3
V gene: TRBV6-6
CDR3 protein: CASSYSMKRTDTQYF